A selection of T cell receptor beta chains follows, all from one sample in a study of neurological immune-mediated disorders. A single record per CDR3 protein comes from TCRdb applying MiXCR to the 5' RACE reads. The sample consists of roughly 39,000 distinct CDR3 sequences, around 4.8% of them appearing once. The sequenced material came from CD4+ T cells from blood. The source of these receptors is a man aged 18-30 years in good health. The CDR3 runs from the conserved cysteine through the conserved F or W. D genes are given only for firm matches. Some rows have no size entry. The others give once, few or many, or a class for an expanded clone.

V: TRBV2
J: TRBJ1-6
size: many
D: .
CDR3: CASSSGTRESPLHF
DNA: TGTGCCAGCAGTTCCGGGACCCGAGAGTCACCCCTCCACTTT

V: TRBV20-1
J: TRBJ2-1
size: many
D: TRBD1
CDR3: CSAGDRDPYNEQFF
DNA: TGCAGTGCTGGAGACAGGGACCCCTACAATGAGCAGTTCTTC

V: TRBV12-3/TRBV12-4
J: TRBJ1-2
size: many
D: TRBD1
CDR3: CASSPQGQGNYGYTF
DNA: TGTGCCAGCAGTCCACAGGGACAGGGCAACTATGGCTACACCTTC

V: TRBV6-1
J: TRBJ2-5
size: .
D: .
CDR3: CASRGQGSYEQYFGPGTNQETQYF
DNA: .

V: TRBV5-1
J: TRBJ2-7
size: many
D: .
CDR3: CASSLNPTYEQYF
DNA: TGCGCCAGCAGCCTCAATCCGACTTACGAGCAGTACTTC

V: TRBV14
J: TRBJ2-7
size: many
D: TRBD2
CDR3: CASSQGLALTYEQYF
DNA: TGTGCCAGCAGCCAGGGACTAGCGCTAACCTACGAGCAGTACTTC

V: TRBV20-1
J: TRBJ1-1
size: many
D: .
CDR3: CSFGGRNTEAFF
DNA: TGCAGTTTCGGTGGGAGGAACACTGAAGCTTTCTTT

V: TRBV6-2/TRBV6-3
J: TRBJ1-5
size: many
D: .
CDR3: CASQGWLNQPQHF
DNA: TGTGCCAGCCAGGGGTGGTTGAATCAGCCCCAGCATTTT

V: TRBV5-1
J: TRBJ1-2
size: many
D: .
CDR3: CASSLATPVDDGYTF
DNA: TGCGCCAGCAGCTTGGCCACTCCGGTGGACGATGGCTACACCTTC

V: TRBV7-2
J: TRBJ2-7
size: many
D: TRBD2
CDR3: CASSLTSGGSYEQYF
DNA: TGTGCCAGCAGCTTAACTAGCGGGGGTTCCTACGAGCAGTACTTC

V: TRBV14
J: TRBJ2-6
size: many
D: .
CDR3: CASSRWDLGQSSSGANVLTF
DNA: TGTGCCAGCAGCCGATGGGACCTGGGGCAGTCAAGCTCTGGGGCCAACGTCCTGACTTTC

V: TRBV10-3
J: TRBJ1-6
size: many
D: .
CDR3: CAISEGGTDSPLHF
DNA: TGTGCCATCAGTGAGGGGGGAACCGATTCACCCCTCCACTTT

V: TRBV5-1
J: TRBJ2-3
size: many
D: TRBD1
CDR3: CASQSQGAPTDTQYF
DNA: TGCGCCAGCCAATCACAGGGGGCCCCCACAGATACGCAGTATTTT

V: TRBV5-1
J: TRBJ2-2
size: many
D: .
CDR3: CASSFGQLDTGELFF
DNA: TGCGCCAGCAGCTTCGGGCAGTTAGACACCGGGGAGCTGTTTTTT

V: TRBV11-2
J: TRBJ1-2
size: many
D: .
CDR3: CASSSISGDFNYGYTF
DNA: TGTGCCAGCAGCTCAATATCAGGGGACTTCAACTATGGCTACACCTTC

V: TRBV20-1
J: TRBJ1-1
size: many
D: TRBD1
CDR3: CSAGGQGATEAFF
DNA: TGCAGTGCCGGGGGACAGGGGGCCACTGAAGCTTTCTTT

V: TRBV6-5
J: TRBJ1-1
size: many
D: .
CDR3: CASSYSTLPNTEAFF
DNA: TGTGCCAGCAGTTACTCGACACTCCCGAACACTGAAGCTTTCTTT

V: TRBV7-9
J: TRBJ1-1
size: many
D: .
CDR3: CASSLVQLHVAFF
DNA: TGTGCCAGCAGCTTAGTACAGCTCCACGTGGCTTTCTTT

V: TRBV20-1
J: TRBJ1-6
size: many
D: .
CDR3: CSARDGRGGAGSPLHF
DNA: TGCAGTGCTAGAGACGGGCGCGGGGGCGCGGGTTCACCCCTCCACTTT

V: TRBV9
J: TRBJ1-4
size: many
D: TRBD1
CDR3: CASSEGQGNEKLFF
DNA: TGTGCCAGCAGCGAGGGACAGGGGAATGAAAAACTGTTTTTT

V: TRBV6-1
J: TRBJ2-2
size: many
D: .
CDR3: CASKVLANTGELFF
DNA: TGTGCCAGCAAGGTCCTCGCGAACACCGGGGAGCTGTTTTTT

V: TRBV6-6
J: TRBJ2-3
size: many
D: .
CDR3: CASSYGQLTDTQYF
DNA: TGTGCCAGCAGTTACGGGCAGCTCACAGATACGCAGTATTTT

V: TRBV7-2
J: TRBJ2-1
size: many
D: TRBD2
CDR3: CASSFSGGARHEQFF
DNA: TGTGCCAGCAGTTTTAGCGGGGGGGCAAGGCATGAGCAGTTCTTC

V: TRBV28
J: TRBJ1-1
size: many
D: TRBD1
CDR3: CASSGQGSTEAFF
DNA: TGTGCCAGCAGCGGACAGGGCTCCACTGAAGCTTTCTTT

V: TRBV6-6
J: TRBJ1-5
size: many
D: .
CDR3: CASSAGMIAYNQPQHF
DNA: TGTGCCAGCAGTGCCGGGATGATCGCCTATAATCAGCCCCAGCATTTT

V: TRBV7-2
J: TRBJ2-1
size: many
D: TRBD2
CDR3: CASSLAGTSFEQFF
DNA: TGTGCCAGCAGCTTAGCCGGGACTAGTTTTGAGCAGTTCTTC

V: TRBV7-2
J: TRBJ1-2
size: many
D: .
CDR3: CASSSSNYGYTF
DNA: TGTGCCAGCAGCTCGTCTAACTATGGCTACACCTTC

V: TRBV7-3
J: TRBJ1-1
size: many
D: TRBD1
CDR3: CASSIGQGNTEAFF
DNA: TGTGCCAGCAGCATAGGACAGGGTAACACTGAAGCTTTCTTT

V: TRBV5-1
J: TRBJ2-3
size: many
D: .
CDR3: CASSLGQAMDTQYF
DNA: TGCGCCAGCAGCTTGGGACAGGCTATGGATACGCAGTATTTT

V: TRBV5-1
J: TRBJ2-1
size: many
D: .
CDR3: CASSLAEHSSYNEQFF
DNA: TGCGCCAGCAGCTTGGCCGAACATAGCTCCTACAATGAGCAGTTCTTC

V: TRBV6-2/TRBV6-3
J: TRBJ2-5
size: few
D: .
CDR3: CASSYLDPTAQETQYF
DNA: TGTGCCAGCAGTTACTTGGACCCCACAGCGCAAGAGACCCAGTACTTC

V: TRBV10-3
J: TRBJ1-2
size: many
D: .
CDR3: CATESGENGYTF
DNA: TGTGCCACAGAGTCAGGGGAGAATGGCTACACCTTC

V: TRBV5-5
J: TRBJ2-2
size: many
D: .
CDR3: CASRRPRGELFF
DNA: TGTGCCAGCCGGAGACCGCGAGGGGAGCTGTTTTTT

V: TRBV7-2
J: TRBJ1-2
size: many
D: .
CDR3: CASSLQGVSGYTF
DNA: TGTGCCAGCAGCTTGCAGGGTGTCAGCGGCTACACCTTC

V: TRBV20-1
J: TRBJ1-4
size: many
D: .
CDR3: CSARDPTNEKLFF
DNA: TGCAGTGCGAGAGATCCAACTAATGAAAAACTGTTTTTT